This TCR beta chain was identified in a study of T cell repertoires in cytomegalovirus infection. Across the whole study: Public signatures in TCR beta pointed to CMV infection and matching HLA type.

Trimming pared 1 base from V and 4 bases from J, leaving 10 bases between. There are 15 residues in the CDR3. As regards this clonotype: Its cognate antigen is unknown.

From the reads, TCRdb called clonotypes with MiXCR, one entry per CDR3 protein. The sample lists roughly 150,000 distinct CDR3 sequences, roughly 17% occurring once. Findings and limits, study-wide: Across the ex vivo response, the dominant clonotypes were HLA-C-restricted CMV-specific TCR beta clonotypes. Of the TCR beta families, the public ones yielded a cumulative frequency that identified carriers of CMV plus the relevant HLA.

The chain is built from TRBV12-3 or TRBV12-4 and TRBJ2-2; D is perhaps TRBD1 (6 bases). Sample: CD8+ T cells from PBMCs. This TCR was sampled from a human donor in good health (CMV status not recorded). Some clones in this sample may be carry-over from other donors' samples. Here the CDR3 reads CASSLGARGTGELFF. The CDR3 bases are TGTGCCAGCAGTTTAGGAGCCAGGGGCACCGGGGAGCTGTTTTTT.